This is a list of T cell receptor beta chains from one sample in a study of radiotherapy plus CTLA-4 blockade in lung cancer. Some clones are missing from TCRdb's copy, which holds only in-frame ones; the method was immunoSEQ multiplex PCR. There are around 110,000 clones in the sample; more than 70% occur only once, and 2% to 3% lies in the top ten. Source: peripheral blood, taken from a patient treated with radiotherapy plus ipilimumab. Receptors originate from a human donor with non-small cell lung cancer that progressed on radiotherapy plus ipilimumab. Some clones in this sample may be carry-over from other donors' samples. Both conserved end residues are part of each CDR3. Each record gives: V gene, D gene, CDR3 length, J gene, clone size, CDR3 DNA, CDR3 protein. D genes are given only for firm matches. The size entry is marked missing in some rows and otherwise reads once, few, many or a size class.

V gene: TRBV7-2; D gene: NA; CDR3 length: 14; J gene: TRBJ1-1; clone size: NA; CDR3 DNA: TGTGCCAGCAGCTTAACAGGGTCGGGGACTGAAGCTTTCTTT; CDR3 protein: CASSLTGSGTEAFF
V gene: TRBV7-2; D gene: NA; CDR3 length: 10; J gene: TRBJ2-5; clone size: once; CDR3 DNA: TGTGCCAGCAGCTTAGAGACCCAGTACTTC; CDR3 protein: CASSLETQYF
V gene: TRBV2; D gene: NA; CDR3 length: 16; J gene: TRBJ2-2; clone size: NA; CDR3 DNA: TGTGCCAGCAGTGAAGTTGGGGGGTGGGACACCGGGGAGCTGTTTTTT; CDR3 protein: CASSEVGGWDTGELFF
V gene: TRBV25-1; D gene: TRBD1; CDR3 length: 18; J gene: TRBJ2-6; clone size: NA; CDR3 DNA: TGTGCCAGCAGTGGTTGGACAGGACGCCCCTCTGGGGCCAACGTCCTGACTTTC; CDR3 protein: CASSGWTGRPSGANVLTF
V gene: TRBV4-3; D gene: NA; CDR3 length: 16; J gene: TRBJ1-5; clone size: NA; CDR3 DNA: TGCGCCAGCAGCCAAGATATGTCGAGGAGCAATCAGCCCCAGCATTTT; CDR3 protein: CASSQDMSRSNQPQHF
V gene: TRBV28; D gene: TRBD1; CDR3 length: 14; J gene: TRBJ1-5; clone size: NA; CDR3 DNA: TGTGCCATACCAGACAGGGAGAGCAATCAGCCCCAGCATTTT; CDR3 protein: CAIPDRESNQPQHF
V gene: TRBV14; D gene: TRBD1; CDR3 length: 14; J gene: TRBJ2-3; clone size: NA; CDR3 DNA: TGTGCCAGCAGACCGGGACAGGGGACAGATACGCAGTATTTT; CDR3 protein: CASRPGQGTDTQYF
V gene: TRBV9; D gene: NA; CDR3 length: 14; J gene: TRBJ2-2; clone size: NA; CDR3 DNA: TGTGCCAGCAGCTTTAGTACGAACACCGGGGAGCTGTTTTTT; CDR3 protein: CASSFSTNTGELFF
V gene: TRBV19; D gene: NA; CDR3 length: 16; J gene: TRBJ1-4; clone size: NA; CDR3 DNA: TGTGCCAGTAGTAGTACCTCCTCCTGGCCCTATGAAAAACTGTTTTTT; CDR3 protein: CASSSTSSWPYEKLFF
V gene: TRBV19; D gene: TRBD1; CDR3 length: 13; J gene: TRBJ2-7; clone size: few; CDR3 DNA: TGTGCCAGTAGTGTAGGACAGGGCTTGGAGCAGTACTTC; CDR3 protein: CASSVGQGLEQYF
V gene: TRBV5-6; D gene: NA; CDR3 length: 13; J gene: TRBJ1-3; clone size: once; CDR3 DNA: TGTGCCAGCAGCTTACCCCAAGGAAACACCATATATTTT; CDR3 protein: CASSLPQGNTIYF
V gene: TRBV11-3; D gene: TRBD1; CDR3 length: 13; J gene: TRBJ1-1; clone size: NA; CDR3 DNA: TGTGCCAGCAGCTTACAGGGGGCCGCTGAAGCTTTCTTT; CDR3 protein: CASSLQGAAEAFF
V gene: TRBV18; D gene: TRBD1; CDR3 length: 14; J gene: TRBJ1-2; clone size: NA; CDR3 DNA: TGTGCCAGCTCACCACCGGGACAGTTGGTGTTCTGGGCCTTC; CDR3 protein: CASSPPGQLVFWAF
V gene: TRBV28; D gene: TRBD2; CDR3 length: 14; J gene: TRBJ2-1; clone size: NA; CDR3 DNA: TGTGCCAGCAAACTCGGGGGGACCGCTAGTGAGCAGTTCTTC; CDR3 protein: CASKLGGTASEQFF
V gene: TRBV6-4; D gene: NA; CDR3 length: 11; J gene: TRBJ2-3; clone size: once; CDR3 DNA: TGTGCCAGCAGTGGAGGAGATACGCAGTATTTT; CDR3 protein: CASSGGDTQYF
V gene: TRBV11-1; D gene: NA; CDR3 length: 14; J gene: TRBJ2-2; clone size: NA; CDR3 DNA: TGTGCCAGCAGCTTACTCGAGAACACCGGGGAGCTGTTTTTT; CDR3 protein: CASSLLENTGELFF
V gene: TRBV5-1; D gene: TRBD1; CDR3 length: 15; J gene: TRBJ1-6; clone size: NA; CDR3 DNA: TGCGCCAGCAGCTCAGGACAGGGGGGTAATTCACCCCTCCACTTT; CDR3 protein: CASSSGQGGNSPLHF
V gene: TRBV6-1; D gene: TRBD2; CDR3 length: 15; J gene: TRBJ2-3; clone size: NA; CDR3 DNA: TGTGCCAGCAATAAAGCGGGGGGGACCACAGATACGCAGTATTTT; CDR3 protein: CASNKAGGTTDTQYF
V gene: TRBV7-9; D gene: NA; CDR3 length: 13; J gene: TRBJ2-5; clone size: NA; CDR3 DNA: TGTGCCAGCAGCTTAGGGACCCAAGAGACCCAGTACTTC; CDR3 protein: CASSLGTQETQYF
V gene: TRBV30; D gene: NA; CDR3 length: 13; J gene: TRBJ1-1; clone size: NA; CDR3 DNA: TGTGCCTGGAGTACCGGGTATAACACTGAAGCTTTCTTT; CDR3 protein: CAWSTGYNTEAFF
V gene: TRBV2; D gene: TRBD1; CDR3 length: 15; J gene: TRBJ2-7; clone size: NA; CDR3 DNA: TGTGCCAGCAACACATATGGACAGGGGTTATACGAGCAGTACTTC; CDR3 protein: CASNTYGQGLYEQYF
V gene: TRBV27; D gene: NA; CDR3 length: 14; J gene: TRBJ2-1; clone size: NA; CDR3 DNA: TGTGCCAGCCGCGCTGGGCCTACCTACAATGAGCAGTTCTTC; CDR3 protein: CASRAGPTYNEQFF
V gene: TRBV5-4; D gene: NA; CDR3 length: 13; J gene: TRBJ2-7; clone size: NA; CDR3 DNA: TGTGCCAGCAGCACCAAGGACTCCTACGAGCAGTACTTC; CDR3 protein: CASSTKDSYEQYF
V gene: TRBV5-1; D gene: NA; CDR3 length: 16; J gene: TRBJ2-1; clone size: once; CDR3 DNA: TGCGCCAGCAGCCCGACAAGGGGGAATCGAATCGATGAGCAGTTCTTC; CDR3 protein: CASSPTRGNRIDEQFF
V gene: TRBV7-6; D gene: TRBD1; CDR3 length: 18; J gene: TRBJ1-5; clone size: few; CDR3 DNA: TGTGCCAGCAGCGCAAGCCACAGGGGGCGGATTAGCAATCAGCCCCAGCATTTT; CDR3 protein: CASSASHRGRISNQPQHF
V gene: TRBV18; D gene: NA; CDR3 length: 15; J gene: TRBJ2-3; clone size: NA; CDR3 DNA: TGTGCCAGCTCACGTTCTGGGGGGCGCACAGATACGCAGTATTTT; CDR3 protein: CASSRSGGRTDTQYF
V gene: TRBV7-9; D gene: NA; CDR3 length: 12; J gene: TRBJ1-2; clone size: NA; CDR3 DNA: TGTGCCAGCAGCTTGACAGATTATGGCTACACCTTC; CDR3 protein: CASSLTDYGYTF
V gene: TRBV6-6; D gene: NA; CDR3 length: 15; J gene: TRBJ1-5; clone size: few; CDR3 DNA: TGTGCCAGCAGTTATGTAGCAGGGCAGGGTCAGCCCCAGCATTTT; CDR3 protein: CASSYVAGQGQPQHF
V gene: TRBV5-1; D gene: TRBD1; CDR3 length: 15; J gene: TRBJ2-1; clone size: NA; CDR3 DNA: TGCGCCAGCAGCGTACTAGGGACAGGTTACAATGAGCAGTTCTTC; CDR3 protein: CASSVLGTGYNEQFF
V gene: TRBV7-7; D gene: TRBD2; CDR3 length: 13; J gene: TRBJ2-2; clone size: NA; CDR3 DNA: TGTGCTAGCAGCTTGCGGGGGACCGGGGAGCTGTTTTTT; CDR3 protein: CASSLRGTGELFF
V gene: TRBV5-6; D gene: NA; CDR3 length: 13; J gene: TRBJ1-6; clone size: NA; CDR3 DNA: TGTGCCAGCAGCCGACGGGCAGGGGTGCCCCTCCACTTT; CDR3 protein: CASSRRAGVPLHF
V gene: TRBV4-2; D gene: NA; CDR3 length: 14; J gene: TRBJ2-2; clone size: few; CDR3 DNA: TGTGCCAGCAGCCAGGCAGGGAACACCGGGGAGCTGTTTTTT; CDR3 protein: CASSQAGNTGELFF
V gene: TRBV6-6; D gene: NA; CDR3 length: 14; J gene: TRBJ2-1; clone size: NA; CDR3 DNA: TGTGCCAGCGGTGGGGGGAGCTCCTACAATGAGCAGTTCTTC; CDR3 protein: CASGGGSSYNEQFF
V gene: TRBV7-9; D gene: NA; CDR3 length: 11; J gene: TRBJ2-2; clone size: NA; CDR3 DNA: TGTGCCAGCCGGATAACCGGGGAGCTGTTTTTT; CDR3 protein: CASRITGELFF
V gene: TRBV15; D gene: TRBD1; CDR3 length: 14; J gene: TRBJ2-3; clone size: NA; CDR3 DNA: TGTGCCACCAGCAGCTCATACAGGGGGGATACGCAGTATTTT; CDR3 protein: CATSSSYRGDTQYF